These 21 T cell receptor beta chains came from one sample sequenced in a study of shared clonotypes between healthy human individuals. The method was immunoSEQ multiplex PCR; TCRdb's version includes in-frame clones alone and lacks a portion of them. The sample lists hundreds of thousands of clones, roughly 79% occurring once. The sample comprised PBMCs. These receptors all come from a middle-aged woman in good health. Some clones in this sample may be carry-over from other donors' samples.

Only a few counts were recorded for this clone. The gene calls are TRBV2 and TRBJ2-5; 8 bases line up with TRBD1. This CDR3 contains 15 residues. V lost 4 bases and J lost 1; bases outside the gene matches: 5. Per germline, CDR1 SNHLY and CDR2 FYNNEI. The CDR3 region is CASSAGGATQETQYF. CDR3 DNA: TGTGCCAGCAGTGCAGGGGGCGCAACCCAAGAGACCCAGTACTTC.

J is TRBJ2-1 and V is TRBV7-3, with D perhaps TRBD2 (6 bases). The V and J ends lost 4 bases and 3 bases respectively, with 22 bases between them. The CDR3 loop spans 18 amino acids. The germline V gene has CDR1 SGHTA and CDR2 FQGTGA. The CDR3 DNA follows: TGTGCCAGCAGCTCAGGAGGGCGGGACCCGGGGTACTACAATGAGCAGTTCTTC. Residues: CASSSGGRDPGYYNEQFF. Filled out from reference TRBV7-3 and TRBJ2-1, the complete variable domain reads GAGVSQTPSNKVTEKGKYVELRCDPISGHTALYWYRQSLGQGPEFLIYFQGTGAADDSGLPNDRFFAVRPEGSVSTLKIQRTERGDSAVYLCASSSGGRDPGYYNEQFFGPGTRLTVL.

The CDR3 DNA reads as TGTGCCAGCAGCTTACTTTATGGGGAGCTGTTTTTT. Amino acids: CASSLLYGELFF. The chain carries TRBV7-9 and TRBJ2-2, with unresolved D. This CDR3 has 12 amino acids. V shed 2 bases and J shed 8 bases, with 6 bases lying between them. Germline CDR1 is SEHNR and CDR2 is FQNEAQ (reference sequence).

CDR3 protein: CASSFTGPNTEAFF. CDR3 nucleotide sequence: TGCGCCAGCAGCTTTACAGGGCCTAACACTGAAGCTTTCTTT. The chain has TRBV5-1 and TRBJ1-1, with a weak D call TRBD1 (6 bases). The germline V gene has CDR1 SGHRS and CDR2 YFSETQ. Trimming removed 2 bases from V and 2 bases from J, with 10 bases in between. The CDR3 sequence is 14 residues long.

CDR3 in DNA: TGTGCCAGCAGTTACGAACCCGGGAGGCCAAATGAGCAGTTCTTC. It translates to CASSYEPGRPNEQFF. This chain uses TRBV6-5 with TRBJ2-1; 7 bases are a match to TRBD2. The ends lost 2 bases at V and 7 bases at J; junction bases unmatched: 8. Per germline, CDR1 MNHEY and CDR2 SVGAGI. The length of the CDR3 is 15 residues.

This chain links TRBV27 with TRBJ2-1, with TRBD1 matching 11 bases. Unmatched junction bases numbered 9, after V lost 2 bases and J lost 6 bases. The length of the CDR3 is 17 residues. Germline assignment: CDR1 MNHEY and CDR2 SMNVEV (reference sequence). The CDR3 sequence: CASSLSVGQGVFNEQFF. CDR3 DNA: TGTGCCAGCAGTTTAAGTGTGGGACAGGGGGTTTTCAATGAGCAGTTCTTC.

CDR3 coding DNA: TGCGCCAGCAGCCATGTGCGGAGTGCGAACACTGAAGCTTTCTTT. It specifies CASSHVRSANTEAFF. The chain combines TRBV4-3 with TRBJ1-1; unclear D gene. The ends were cut back, 3 bases at V and 1 base at J, with 12 bases in the middle. The CDR3 has 15 residues. From germline, CDR1 is LGHNA and CDR2 YSLEER.

In this sample, this clone turned up once. The V gene is TRBV9, the J gene TRBJ2-2; D possibly corresponds to TRBD1 (5 bases). The CDR3 sequence is 15 residues long. Trimming took off 6 bases at V and 0 bases at J, with 12 bases between the two ends. The germline CDR1 and CDR2 sequences are SGDLS and YYNGEE. The CDR3 loop is CASTRSGTNTGELFF. DNA for the CDR3: TGTGCCAGCACACGTTCAGGGACGAACACCGGGGAGCTGTTTTTT.

The rearrangement uses TRBV6-6 and TRBJ2-7, with no clear D. CDR3 length: 14 residues. Trimming shortened V by 6 bases and J by 2 bases, and 14 bases separated the two germline ends. Germline assignment: CDR1 MNHNY and CDR2 SVGAGI (reference sequence). Here the CDR3 reads CASRVSTATYEQYF. Written as DNA, the CDR3 is TGTGCCAGCAGGGTATCGACTGCGACCTACGAGCAGTACTTC.

This chain connects TRBV28 to TRBJ2-6; D is possibly TRBD2 (6 bases). Germline V gene data show CDR1 as MDHEN and CDR2 as SYDVKM. The CDR3 has 18 residues. V lost 0 bases and J lost 4, with 16 bases in between. The CDR3 protein is CASSLWLRRGAGANVLTF. The CDR3 DNA reads TGTGCCAGCAGTTTATGGCTTCGGAGGGGCGCAGGGGCCAACGTCCTGACTTTC.

Note on this clone: This is likely an artifact of a read error, given a far larger clone one base away. This specimen includes other DNA sequences encoding the same CDR3. The V gene is TRBV2, the J gene TRBJ2-7; TRBD2 matches at 13 bases. Per the germline V gene, CDR1 is SNHLY and CDR2 is FYNNEI. This CDR3 region has 15 residues. The chain's CDR3 is CASSERTSGSYEQYF. Written as DNA, the CDR3 is TGTGCCAGCAGTGAAAGGACTAGCGGGAGTTACGAACAGTACTTC. Combining the CDR3 with reference TRBV2 and TRBJ2-7 gives the whole variable domain EPEVTQTPSHQVTQMGQEVILRCVPISNHLYFYWYRQILGQKVEFLVSFYNNEISEKSEIFDDQFSVERPDGSNFTLKIRSTKLEDSAMYFCASSERTSGSYEQYFGPGTRLTVT.

The V gene is TRBV27, the J gene TRBJ2-4; D gene ambiguous. This CDR3 is built from 16 residues. V was cut by 6 bases and J by 5 bases, with 20 bases left in between. The germline V gene encodes CDR1 MNHEY and CDR2 SMNVEV (reference sequence). The chain's CDR3 is CASSPRAGLRENIQYF. DNA for the CDR3: TGTGCCAGCAGCCCTCGGGCCGGTCTGCGTGAAAACATTCAGTACTTC.

The chain employs TRBV19 and TRBJ2-7; 10 positions match TRBD2. The germline V gene has CDR1 LNHDA and CDR2 SQIVND (reference sequence). There are 15 residues in the CDR3. V shed 5 bases, J shed 1 base, and the junction held 5 bases outside the gene matches. The CDR3 is CASSSLAGTSYEQYF. The CDR3 region has the DNA TGTGCCAGTAGTTCACTAGCGGGAACATCCTACGAGCAGTACTTC.

The gene calls are TRBV28 and TRBJ1-1, with D maybe TRBD1 (6 bases). CDR3 length equals 16 residues. The ends were cut back, 1 base at V and 3 bases at J, with 15 bases in the middle. Per germline, CDR1 MDHEN and CDR2 SYDVKM. The DNA for the CDR3 is TGTGCCAGCAGTTTATCGAGAACCGGGACATACACTGAAGCTTTCTTT. Its protein product is CASSLSRTGTYTEAFF.

This clone has more than one count but fewer than ten. V gene TRBV7-2 combines with J gene TRBJ2-6; TRBD1 is a possible D gene (6 bases). The CDR3 runs to 15 residues. Trimming removed 5 bases at V and 4 bases at J, with 12 bases between. Germline V gene data show CDR1 as SGHTA and CDR2 as FQGNSA. The CDR3 nucleotides read TGTGCCAGCAGCCCAGGGGTGCCCGGGGCCAACGTCCTGACTTTC. Amino acids: CASSPGVPGANVLTF. The full variable domain, rest sourced from reference TRBV7-2 and TRBJ2-6, is GAGVSQSPSNKVTEKGKDVELRCDPISGHTALYWYRQSLGQGLEFLIYFQGNSAPDKSGLPSDRFSAERTGGSVSTLTIQRTQQEDSAVYLCASSPGVPGANVLTFGAGSRLTVL.

The J gene is TRBJ1-4, the V gene TRBV7-8; 8 nucleotides agree with TRBD1. The CDR3 consists of 15 residues. Unmatched junction bases numbered 8, after V lost 4 bases and J lost 7 bases. The germline CDR1 and CDR2 sequences are SGHVS and FQNEAQ. CDR3 loop: CASSSKQGVGEKLFF. CDR3 nucleotides: TGTGCCAGCAGCTCCAAACAGGGGGTGGGTGAAAAACTGTTTTTT.

The V and J genes are TRBV2 and TRBJ1-4; the match to TRBD1 covers 7 bases. Germline CDR1 reads SNHLY; CDR2 reads FYNNEI. Unmatched junction bases numbered 4, after V lost 6 bases and J lost 3 bases. This CDR3 is built from 14 residues. In nucleotides, the CDR3 is TGTGCCAGCAGGGATCAGGGGGCTAATGAAAAACTGTTTTTT. Translation: CASRDQGANEKLFF.

This chain joins TRBV15 and TRBJ1-1, with D unclear. Looked up from germline, CDR1 is LNHNV and CDR2 is YYDKDF (reference sequence). The CDR3 contains 15 residues. Trimming pared 0 bases from V and 4 bases from J, leaving 12 bases between. The CDR3 region has the DNA TGTGCCACCAGCAGAGATGGGCAGGAGAGCACTGAAGCTTTCTTT. Protein sequence: CATSRDGQESTEAFF.

This clone appeared a few times. The chain carries TRBV14 and TRBJ2-5; the D call may be TRBD1 or TRBD2 (5 bases each). Trimming pared 2 bases from V and 7 bases from J, leaving 8 bases between. This CDR3 region has 12 residues. Germline V CDR1 and CDR2: SGHDN, FVKESK. DNA of the CDR3: TGTGCCAGCAGCCAACAGGGAGCGACCCAGTACTTC. It is translated as CASSQQGATQYF.

The table lists this clone with a count of one. J is TRBJ2-7 and V is TRBV6-1; 11 bases fit TRBD2. The CDR3 spans 14 residues. Germline V gene data show CDR1 as MNHNS and CDR2 as SASEGT. V trimming: 6 bases; J trimming: 2 bases; junction bases outside the gene matches: 3. CDR3 amino acids: CASRVAGGTYEQYF. Here the CDR3 DNA reads TGTGCCAGCAGGGTAGCGGGAGGGACCTACGAGCAGTACTTC.

Of note for this clone: A far bigger clonotype differs at one base, so this is likely a read error. The chain couples TRBV15 to TRBJ1-2, with D possibly being TRBD1 (6 bases). This CDR3 has 15 residues. The germline V gene encodes CDR1 LNHNV and CDR2 YYDKDF (reference sequence). CDR3 loop: CATSRDNGGADGHTF. CDR3 nucleotides: TGTGCCACCAGCAGAGATAACGGGGGGGCAGATGGCCACACCTTC.